The next 13 T cell receptor beta chains were all read from a single sample in a study of beta chain features in type 1 diabetes. Study outcomes and limitations: Type 1 diabetes patients had moderately but significantly shorter TCRB CDR3s in all four CD4+ subsets.

The entirety of the isolated RNA underwent reverse transcription, so expressed TCRB transcripts were sequenced. This table comes from immunoSEQ multiplex PCR, and its TCRdb copy is limited to in-frame clones, with some not included. Of 330,000 or so clones listed, around 13% are singletons. These receptors are not linked to any known antigen. Sequenced input: naive CD4+ T cells from blood. The receptors come from a woman between 18 and 29 years old with type 1 diabetes.

To note about this clone: Other DNA sequences within the sample encode an identical CDR3. This chain connects TRBV7-2 to TRBJ1-2, with TRBD1 matching over 7 bases. CDR1 SGHTA and CDR2 FQGNSA come from the germline V gene. The CDR3 has 13 residues. V was clipped by 5 bases and J by 3 bases; unmatched bases: 3. CDR3 amino acids: CASSPQGDYGYTF. CDR3 DNA: TGTGCCAGCAGCCCTCAGGGGGACTATGGCTACACCTTC.

In its sample, this clone was seen a few times. CDR3 in DNA: TGTGCCAGCACAGGGAACTACGAGCAGTACTTC. As protein: CASTGNYEQYF. J is TRBJ2-7 and V is TRBV6-5; maybe TRBD1 (5 bases). CDR1 is MNHEY, CDR2 SVGAGI, per germline. This CDR3 is built from 11 residues. V shed 7 bases and J shed 3 bases, with 7 bases lying between them.

The V gene is TRBV2, the J gene TRBJ2-1; TRBD2 matches at 13 bases. V lost 4 bases to trimming and J lost 6 bases; unmatched junction nucleotides: 6. This CDR3 has 16 amino acids. Per germline, CDR1 SNHLY and CDR2 FYNNEI. Written as DNA, the CDR3 is TGTGCCAGCAGTGGGACTAGCGGGAGCCCCTCCAATGAGCAGTTCTTC. It yields the protein CASSGTSGSPSNEQFF. Combining the CDR3 with reference TRBV2 and TRBJ2-1 gives the whole variable domain EPEVTQTPSHQVTQMGQEVILRCVPISNHLYFYWYRQILGQKVEFLVSFYNNEISEKSEIFDDQFSVERPDGSNFTLKIRSTKLEDSAMYFCASSGTSGSPSNEQFFGPGTRLTVL.

The chain has TRBV13 and TRBJ2-5; tentatively, D is TRBD2 (5 bases). The germline CDR1 and CDR2 sequences are PRHDT and FYEKMQ (reference sequence). Trimming took 3 bases from V and 4 from J, leaving 9 bases between them. This CDR3 has 13 residues. In nucleotides, the CDR3 is TGTGCCAGCAGCTTCCGAGGGATAGAGACCCAGTACTTC. This sequence encodes CASSFRGIETQYF.

The gene calls are TRBV19 and TRBJ2-7; the D is unclear. Germline CDR1 is LNHDA and CDR2 is SQIVND (reference sequence). This CDR3 comprises 13 residues. Trimming took 3 bases from V and 3 from J, leaving 9 bases between them. CDR3 coding DNA: TGTGCCAGTAGTATTTTTCCGTACTACGAGCAGTACTTC. Amino acid sequence: CASSIFPYYEQYF.

In this sample, this clone turned up a few times. V is TRBV19 and J is TRBJ2-4; no reliable D call. The CDR3 is 11 residues long. CDR1 and CDR2 from the germline V gene are LNHDA and SQIVND (reference sequence). V was clipped by 9 bases and J by 0 bases, with 3 bases between them. The CDR3 nucleotides are TGTGCCAGCGTAGCCAAAAACATTCAGTACTTC. Encoded protein: CASVAKNIQYF. The variable domain in full, with the rest retrieved from reference TRBV19 and TRBJ2-4, is DGGITQSPKYLFRKEGQNVTLSCEQNLNHDAMYWYRQDPGQGLRLIYYSQIVNDFQKGDIAEGYSVSREKKESFPLTVTSAQKNPTAFYLCASVAKNIQYFGAGTRLSVL.

The chain combines TRBV18 with TRBJ1-3; D is perhaps TRBD1 (5 bases). Trimming shortened V by 3 bases and J by 4 bases, and 10 bases separated the two germline ends. Germline V gene data show CDR1 as KGHSH and CDR2 as LQKENI. This CDR3 has 14 residues. Here the CDR3 DNA reads TGTGCCAGCTCACCTCCTCAGGGCGGAAACACCATATATTTT. Translation: CASSPPQGGNTIYF.

This chain connects TRBV2 to TRBJ1-5, with 7 bases matching TRBD1. CDR1 SNHLY and CDR2 FYNNEI come from the germline V gene. The CDR3 consists of 14 residues. The J segment lost 0 bases and the V segment lost 6 bases, leaving 2 bases of the junction unmatched. CDR3 nucleotides: TGTGCCAGCAGGGGGGACAGTAGCAATCAGCCCCAGCATTTT. Translated: CASRGDSSNQPQHF. Full variable domain (missing parts from reference TRBV2 and TRBJ1-5): EPEVTQTPSHQVTQMGQEVILRCVPISNHLYFYWYRQILGQKVEFLVSFYNNEISEKSEIFDDQFSVERPDGSNFTLKIRSTKLEDSAMYFCASRGDSSNQPQHFGDGTRLSIL.

V and J are TRBV28 and TRBJ1-2, with unresolved D. V was pared by 5 bases and J by 6 bases, with 7 bases between. The CDR3 extends over 11 amino acids. From germline, CDR1 is MDHEN and CDR2 SYDVKM. The CDR3 region has the DNA TGTGCCAGCAGTCTAAGCCATGGCTACACCTTC. The encoded protein is CASSLSHGYTF.

The chain links TRBV7-2 to TRBJ1-2; 10 bases are a match to TRBD1. The CDR3 totals 19 residues. V lost 2 bases to trimming and J lost 4 bases; unmatched junction nucleotides: 16. CDR1 SGHTA and CDR2 FQGNSA come from the germline V gene. CDR3 protein: CASSLPRGQGNPSGYGYTF. CDR3 nucleotide sequence: TGTGCCAGCAGCTTACCTCGGGGACAGGGGAATCCTTCAGGCTATGGCTACACCTTC.

J is TRBJ1-1 and V is TRBV5-4; the match to TRBD1 covers 7 bases. The CDR3 runs 14 residues. Germline values: CDR1 SGHNT, CDR2 YYREEE (reference sequence). V shed 1 base and J 0 bases; nucleotides not matched to a gene: 0. This chain's CDR3 is CASSLRGLNTEAFF. As DNA, the CDR3 is TGTGCCAGCAGCTTGAGGGGGCTGAACACTGAAGCTTTCTTT.

This clone has only a few counts. The chain employs TRBV9 and TRBJ1-3; TRBD1 might be the D (6 bases). The CDR3 loop spans 15 amino acids. V lost 4 bases, J lost 3 bases, and 14 bases lay in between. Germline CDR1 reads SGDLS; CDR2 reads YYNGEE. Written as DNA, the CDR3 is TGTGCCAGCAGCTTCGGACAGAATCTTGGAAACACCATATATTTT. Encoded protein: CASSFGQNLGNTIYF.

This clone occurred a few times. The V call is TRBV5-1, the J call TRBJ2-5; 9 nucleotides line up with TRBD2. The CDR3 totals 15 residues. Per germline, CDR1 SGHRS and CDR2 YFSETQ. V gave up 4 bases and J gave up 1 base; unmatched junction bases: 5. CDR3 protein: CASSALTSGQETQYF. DNA for the CDR3: TGCGCCAGCAGCGCTCTGACTAGCGGCCAAGAGACCCAGTACTTC.